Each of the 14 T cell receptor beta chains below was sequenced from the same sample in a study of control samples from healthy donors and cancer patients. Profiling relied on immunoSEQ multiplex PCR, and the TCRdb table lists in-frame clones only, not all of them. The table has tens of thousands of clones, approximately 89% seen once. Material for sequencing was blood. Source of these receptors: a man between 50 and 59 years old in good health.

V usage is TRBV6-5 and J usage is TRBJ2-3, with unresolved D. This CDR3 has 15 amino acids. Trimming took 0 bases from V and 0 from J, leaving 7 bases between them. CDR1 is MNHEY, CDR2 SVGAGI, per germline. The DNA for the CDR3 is TGTGCCAGCAGTTACTCGATTGGGAGCACAGATACGCAGTATTTT. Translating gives CASSYSIGSTDTQYF.

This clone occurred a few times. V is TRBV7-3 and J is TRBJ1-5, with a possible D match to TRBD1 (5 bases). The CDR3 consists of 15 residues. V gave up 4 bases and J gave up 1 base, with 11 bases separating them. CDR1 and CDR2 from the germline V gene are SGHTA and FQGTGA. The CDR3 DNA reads TGTGCCAGCAGCTCGACGACAGTGAGCAATCAGCCCCAGCATTTT. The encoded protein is CASSSTTVSNQPQHF.

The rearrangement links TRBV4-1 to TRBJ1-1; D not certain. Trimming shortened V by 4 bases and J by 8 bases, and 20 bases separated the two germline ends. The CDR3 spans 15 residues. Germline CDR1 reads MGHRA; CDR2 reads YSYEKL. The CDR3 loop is CASSPEAWTENEAFF. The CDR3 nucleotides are TGCGCCAGCAGCCCAGAAGCTTGGACGGAGAACGAAGCTTTCTTT.

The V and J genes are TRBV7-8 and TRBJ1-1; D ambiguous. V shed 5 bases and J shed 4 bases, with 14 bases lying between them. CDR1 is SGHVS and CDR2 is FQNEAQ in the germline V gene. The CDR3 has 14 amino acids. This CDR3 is CASSPSTRITEAFF. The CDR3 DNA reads TGTGCCAGCAGCCCTTCTACTAGGATCACTGAAGCTTTCTTT.

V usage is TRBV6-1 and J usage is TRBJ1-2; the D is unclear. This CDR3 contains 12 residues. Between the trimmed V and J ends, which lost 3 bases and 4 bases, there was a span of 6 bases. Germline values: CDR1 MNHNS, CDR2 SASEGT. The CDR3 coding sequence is TGTGCCAGCAGTGATCCGGGCTATGGCTACACCTTC. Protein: CASSDPGYGYTF.

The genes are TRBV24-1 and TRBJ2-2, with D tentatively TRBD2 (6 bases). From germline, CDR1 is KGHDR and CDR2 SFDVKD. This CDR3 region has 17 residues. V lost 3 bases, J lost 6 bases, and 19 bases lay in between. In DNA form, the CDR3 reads TGTGCCACCAGTGATGCGGGACCCCGAAGCGTCGCCGGGGAGCTGTTTTTT. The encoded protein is CATSDAGPRSVAGELFF.

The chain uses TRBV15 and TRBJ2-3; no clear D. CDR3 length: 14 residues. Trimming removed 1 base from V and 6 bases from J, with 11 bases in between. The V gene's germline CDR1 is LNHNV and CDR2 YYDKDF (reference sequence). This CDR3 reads CATSRGASMDTQYF. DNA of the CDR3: TGTGCCACCAGCAGAGGGGCTAGTATGGATACGCAGTATTTT.

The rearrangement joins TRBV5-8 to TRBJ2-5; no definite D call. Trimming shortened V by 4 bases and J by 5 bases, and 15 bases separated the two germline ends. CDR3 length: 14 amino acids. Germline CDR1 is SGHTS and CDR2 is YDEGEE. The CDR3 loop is CASSPRTVRETQYF. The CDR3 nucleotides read TGTGCCAGCAGCCCGAGGACGGTGAGGGAGACCCAGTACTTC.

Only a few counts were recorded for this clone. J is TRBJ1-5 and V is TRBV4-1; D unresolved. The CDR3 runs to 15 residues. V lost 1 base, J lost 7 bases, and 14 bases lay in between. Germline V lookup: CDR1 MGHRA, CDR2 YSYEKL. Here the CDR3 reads CASSQADRLGQPQHF. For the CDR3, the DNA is TGCGCCAGCAGCCAAGCAGACCGCTTAGGGCAGCCCCAGCATTTT.

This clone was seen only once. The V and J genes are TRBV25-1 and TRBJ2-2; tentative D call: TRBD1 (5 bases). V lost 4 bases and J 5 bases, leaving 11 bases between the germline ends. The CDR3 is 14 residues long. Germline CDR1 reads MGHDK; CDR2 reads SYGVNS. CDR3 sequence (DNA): TGTGCCAGCAGTGCACAGGTTGGGACCGGGGAGCTGTTTTTT. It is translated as CASSAQVGTGELFF.

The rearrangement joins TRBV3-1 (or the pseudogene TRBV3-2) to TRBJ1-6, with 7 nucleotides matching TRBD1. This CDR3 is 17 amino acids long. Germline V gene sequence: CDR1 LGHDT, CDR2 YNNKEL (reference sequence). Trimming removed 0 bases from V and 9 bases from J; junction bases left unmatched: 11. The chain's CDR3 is CASSQDLGGPLSSPLHF. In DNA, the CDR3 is TGTGCCAGCAGCCAAGACTTAGGGGGCCCCCTTAGTTCACCCCTCCACTTT.

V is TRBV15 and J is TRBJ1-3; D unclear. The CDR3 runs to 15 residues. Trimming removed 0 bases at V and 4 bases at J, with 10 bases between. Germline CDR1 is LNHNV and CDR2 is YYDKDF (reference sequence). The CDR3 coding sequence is TGTGCCACCAGCAGAGATGGGGTATCCGGAAACACCATATATTTT. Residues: CATSRDGVSGNTIYF.

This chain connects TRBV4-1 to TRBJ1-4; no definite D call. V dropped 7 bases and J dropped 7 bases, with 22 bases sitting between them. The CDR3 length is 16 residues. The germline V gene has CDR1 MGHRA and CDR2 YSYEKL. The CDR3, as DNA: TGCGCCAGCAACCGACACCCGGGCCCCGAGGGTGAAAAACTGTTTTTT. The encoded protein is CASNRHPGPEGEKLFF.

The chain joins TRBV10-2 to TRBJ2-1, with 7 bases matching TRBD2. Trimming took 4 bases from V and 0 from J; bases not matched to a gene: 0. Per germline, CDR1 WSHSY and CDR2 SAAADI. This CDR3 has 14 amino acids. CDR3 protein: CASSGTSSYNEQFF. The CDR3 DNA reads TGCGCCAGCAGTGGGACTAGCTCCTACAATGAGCAGTTCTTC.